These T cell receptor beta chains were read from a single sample in a study of T-cell memory formation after mild COVID-19. Using its own MiXCR run on the 5' RACE reads, TCRdb lists one record per CDR3 protein. Among about 210,000 distinct CDR3 sequences listed, more than 9% were seen once. Material for sequencing was PBMCs or a T cell subset sorted from them (not recorded which). The receptors here all came from a man in his late teens or twenties who had mild COVID-19 (a few samples of this study predate the infection). Cell type and time point are not known. Both conserved end residues are trimmed from each CDR3. A D gene is named only where the DNA matches it firmly. Some rows have no size entry. The others give once, few or many, or a class for an expanded clone.

CDR3 length | J gene | clone size | D gene | V gene | CDR3 protein
11 | TRBJ1-2 | many | NA | TRBV7-2 | ASSLGGAYGYT
10 | TRBJ2-5 | few | NA | TRBV20-1 | SALLGRETQY
9 | TRBJ2-7 | NA | NA | TRBV23-1 | ASKQIYEQY
11 | TRBJ1-6 | few | NA | TRBV7-9 | ASSLALNSPLH
11 | TRBJ2-2 | NA | NA | TRBV12-3/TRBV12-4 | ASTELFTGELF
14 | TRBJ2-5 | NA | TRBD1 | TRBV24-1 | ATSGTGVAYQETQY
12 | TRBJ1-4 | NA | TRBD1 | TRBV12-3/TRBV12-4 | ASMDRGTNEKLF
13 | TRBJ2-3 | many | NA | TRBV5-5 | ASSLNRRGEDTQY
13 | TRBJ1-1 | few | TRBD1 | TRBV7-2 | ASSLRQGGNTEAF
13 | TRBJ1-2 | few | NA | TRBV7-9 | ASSSRGGPLYGYT
13 | TRBJ1-1 | NA | NA | TRBV18 | ASSPNSGSEPEAF
9 | TRBJ1-3 | many | NA | TRBV9 | ASGLRNTIY
16 | TRBJ2-3 | few | TRBD1 | TRBV6-7 | ASSYSIFGQGLTDTQY
12 | TRBJ2-3 | many | NA | TRBV5-1 | ASSWGRGTDTQY
12 | TRBJ1-6 | many | NA | TRBV4-3 | ASSQDGGNSPLH
11 | TRBJ2-5 | few | TRBD1 | TRBV30 | AWRTTGPGTQY
12 | TRBJ2-5 | few | NA | TRBV4-2 | ASSREDLQETQY
13 | TRBJ2-7 | many | NA | TRBV5-1 | ASSYGRGERDEQY
14 | TRBJ2-1 | few | TRBD2 | TRBV20-1 | SARDEAGHSYNEQF
15 | TRBJ2-2 | many | TRBD1 | TRBV4-2 | ASSQDGGQGDTGELF
13 | TRBJ2-1 | NA | TRBD2 | TRBV6-5 | ASSYAGGGPGEQF
9 | TRBJ1-1 | NA | TRBD1 | TRBV20-1 | SASGVAQGL
11 | TRBJ2-3 | few | TRBD1 | TRBV7-2 | ASKTGGGDTQY
9 | TRBJ1-5 | few | NA | TRBV19 | ASSEYSSQH
13 | TRBJ1-1 | few | TRBD1 | TRBV7-9 | ASSARGQLNTEAF
12 | TRBJ1-1 | NA | TRBD1 | TRBV28 | ASRQRQGVGKAF
12 | TRBJ2-5 | few | TRBD2 | TRBV5-1 | ASSLTSGKETQY
11 | TRBJ2-5 | many | NA | TRBV7-2 | ASSLVDQRLQY
13 | TRBJ2-2 | many | TRBD1 | TRBV5-1 | ASSPGTGWTGELF
12 | TRBJ1-5 | many | NA | TRBV5-1 | ASSIAGDNQPQH
20 | TRBJ2-3 | few | TRBD2 | TRBV7-9 | ASSAYSGTRLAGGLRADTQY
12 | TRBJ1-5 | NA | TRBD1 | TRBV6-6 | ASSFTGGNQPQH
13 | TRBJ2-1 | NA | NA | TRBV2 | ASIPGVSPLNEQF
10 | TRBJ1-3 | few | NA | TRBV5-1 | ASSLGRNTIY
14 | TRBJ2-4 | many | TRBD2 | TRBV7-2 | ASSTSGGLAKNIQY
11 | TRBJ1-2 | NA | NA | TRBV7-9 | ASSLGVGYGYT
14 | TRBJ2-4 | NA | NA | TRBV6-6 | ASSYSGALAKNIQY
13 | TRBJ2-3 | NA | NA | TRBV5-4 | ASSPGTGDTPTQY
11 | TRBJ2-1 | few | NA | TRBV10-2 | ASSDLNHNEQF
13 | TRBJ1-1 | few | NA | TRBV4-1 | ASSPGARGRTEAF
11 | TRBJ2-3 | NA | NA | TRBV5-6 | ASSFSRGDTQY
10 | TRBJ1-4 | few | NA | TRBV12-3/TRBV12-4 | ASRDGSGKLF
11 | TRBJ2-3 | NA | NA | TRBV29-1 | SAATVLTDTQY
13 | TRBJ1-4 | few | TRBD1 | TRBV2 | ASRGQGSESEKLF
11 | TRBJ2-7 | NA | NA | TRBV2 | ASGAGPSYEQY
13 | TRBJ1-2 | many | NA | TRBV27 | ASSLSDRLGKGYT
13 | TRBJ1-4 | few | NA | TRBV20-1 | SASPGISTNEKLF
12 | TRBJ2-3 | NA | TRBD2 | TRBV20-1 | SAISGGPVDTQY
11 | TRBJ2-1 | NA | NA | TRBV7-3 | ASSFRRENEQF
13 | TRBJ1-6 | few | NA | TRBV5-1 | ASSLESGDNSPLH
13 | TRBJ2-1 | few | TRBD1 | TRBV7-2 | ASSPGQGLINEQF
12 | TRBJ1-1 | few | NA | TRBV11-2 | ASSLRGGRAEAF
12 | TRBJ1-2 | few | TRBD1 | TRBV20-1 | SAREGQANYGYT
11 | TRBJ2-1 | few | NA | TRBV5-1 | ASRPSFYNEQF
10 | TRBJ2-5 | few | NA | TRBV20-1 | SLDRAGETQY
13 | TRBJ1-1 | NA | TRBD1 | TRBV4-2 | ASSQAQGGGTEAF
9 | TRBJ2-7 | NA | NA | TRBV7-2 | ASSSFHEQY
13 | TRBJ1-2 | NA | NA | TRBV7-9 | ASSLGAVASDGYT
11 | TRBJ2-5 | NA | NA | TRBV7-8 | ASSRSVAETQY
12 | TRBJ2-1 | few | NA | TRBV5-1 | ASSVDSSYNEQF